A single sample is the source of the 29 T cell receptor beta chains below, sequenced in a study of cytomegalovirus exposure and HLA in healthy donors. 13 Jbeta primers and 60 Vbeta primers were used for the PCR. This table comes from immunoSEQ multiplex PCR, and its TCRdb copy is limited to in-frame clones, with some not included. The data show around 130,000 clones, with 81% seen just once and around 0.7% held by the top ten. Sequenced: PBMCs. These receptors were obtained from a man between 18 and 35 years old in good health and CMV-seronegative.

This clone was counted a single time. The chain combines TRBV5-4 with TRBJ2-7; possibly TRBD2 for D (6 bases). Deletions cut 4 bases from V and 7 bases from J, with 21 bases between. Germline CDR1 is SGHNT and CDR2 is YYREEE (reference sequence). This CDR3 has 15 residues. DNA of the CDR3: TGTGCCAGCAGCCTGCAGACGGGAGCATGGGATGAGCAGTACTTC. It specifies CASSLQTGAWDEQYF. The full variable domain, with the rest looked up from reference TRBV5-4 and TRBJ2-7, is ETGVTQSPTHLIKTRGQQVTLRCSSQSGHNTVSWYQQALGQGPQFIFQYYREEENGRGNFPPRFSGLQFPNYSSELNVNALELDDSALYLCASSLQTGAWDEQYFGPGTRLTVT.

This sequence joins TRBV20-1 and TRBJ1-4, with D hard to call. Trimming pared 3 bases from V and 10 bases from J, leaving 9 bases between. Germline CDR1 DFQATT, CDR2 SNEGSKA (reference sequence). The CDR3 is 11 residues long. The DNA of the CDR3 is TGCAGTGCTAGCCCCGGCGGAAAACTGTTTTTT. Amino acids: CSASPGGKLFF.

The chain recombines TRBV7-2 with TRBJ2-3; 10 bases align to TRBD2. The CDR3 has 16 residues. After removal of 1 base from V and 2 bases from J, the junction contained 3 bases not matched to a gene. The germline CDR1 and CDR2 sequences are SGHTA and FQGNSA. The CDR3 nucleotides read TGTGCCAGCAGCTTAGTTAGCGGGGGGCCCACAGATACGCAGTATTTT. Its translation: CASSLVSGGPTDTQYF.

The V call is TRBV14, the J call TRBJ1-1; perhaps TRBD1 as D (6 bases). Germline CDR1 SGHDN, CDR2 FVKESK. This CDR3 contains 14 residues. V was cut by 3 bases and J by 9 bases, with 17 bases left in between. The CDR3, as DNA: TGTGCCAGCAGCCATTTAAACTTTGACAGGAAAGCTTTCTTT. This translates into CASSHLNFDRKAFF.

This chain joins TRBV28 and TRBJ2-4, with D maybe TRBD1 (5 bases). There are 12 residues in the CDR3. Trimming took off 2 bases at V and 12 bases at J, with 11 bases between the two ends. From germline, CDR1 is MDHEN and CDR2 SYDVKM. The CDR3 is CASSLKGAGQYF. CDR3 sequence (DNA): TGTGCCAGCAGTTTAAAAGGGGCCGGTCAGTACTTC.

The chain couples TRBV28 to TRBJ2-7, with D tentatively TRBD2 (6 bases). Germline V gene sequence: CDR1 MDHEN, CDR2 SYDVKM. The CDR3 has 15 amino acids. Trimming shortened V by 7 bases and J by 9 bases, and 25 bases separated the two germline ends. CDR3 coding DNA: TGTGCCAGCACCTCCCCGGTGGGGGGAACGTACTTGCAGTACTTC. Protein product: CASTSPVGGTYLQYF.

V is TRBV7-9 and J is TRBJ2-5, with D uncertain. V was shortened by 4 bases and J by 6 bases, with 18 bases between the two germline ends. CDR3 length equals 15 residues. CDR1 is SEHNR and CDR2 is FQNEAQ in the germline V gene (reference sequence). The CDR3 reads CASSYEGSSFQTQYF. In nucleotides, the CDR3 is TGTGCCAGCAGCTATGAAGGTTCTAGTTTTCAGACCCAGTACTTC.

The rearrangement links TRBV29-1 to TRBJ2-7; 8 bases are shared with TRBD1. The CDR3 length is 11 residues. Per germline, CDR1 SQVTM and CDR2 ANQGSEA. V was clipped by 7 bases and J by 3 bases; unmatched bases: 2. CDR3 sequence reads: CSAGQGYEQYF. Written as DNA, the CDR3 is TGCAGCGCCGGACAGGGCTACGAGCAGTACTTC.

This clone came up a few times. This rearrangement joins TRBV11-2 to TRBJ1-2; no definite D call. Trimming cost V 4 bases and J 0 bases, with 6 bases left between them. This CDR3 has 13 amino acids. Germline V lookup: CDR1 SGHAT, CDR2 FQNNGV. The CDR3 sequence: CASSSRANYGYTF. CDR3 sequence (DNA): TGTGCCAGCAGCTCCCGTGCTAACTATGGCTACACCTTC.

Turning to this clone: Sequence at one end of the junction differs from germline and may be a read error. The chain employs TRBV7-7 and TRBJ2-6, with 8 bases matching TRBD1. Germline V gene data show CDR1 as SSHAT and CDR2 as FNYEAQ (reference sequence). The CDR3 spans 17 residues. CDR3 loop: CASSPRTGKTGANVLTF. The CDR3 DNA reads as TGTGCTAGCAGCCCCAGGACAGGGAAGACTGGGGCCAACGTCCTGACTTTC.

The rearrangement links TRBV6-5 to TRBJ1-1; 8 bases match TRBD1. There are 14 residues in the CDR3. CDR1 is MNHEY, CDR2 SVGAGI, per germline. Unmatched junction bases numbered 5, after V lost 2 bases and J lost 6 bases. CDR3 coding DNA: TGTGCCAGCAGTTACCTCACACAGGGGGCTGAAGCTTTCTTT. It is translated as CASSYLTQGAEAFF.

The chain combines TRBV5-6 with TRBJ1-1; 7 bases are shared with TRBD1. The CDR3 spans 15 residues. V lost 6 bases, J lost 0 bases, and 8 bases stayed unmatched. The germline V gene has CDR1 SGHDT and CDR2 YYEEEE. For the CDR3, the DNA is TGTGCCAGCACACGACAGGGTCTCATGAACACTGAAGCTTTCTTT. Translation gives CASTRQGLMNTEAFF. The full variable domain, with the rest looked up from reference TRBV5-6 and TRBJ1-1, is DAGVTQSPTHLIKTRGQQVTLRCSPKSGHDTVSWYQQALGQGPQFIFQYYEEEERQRGNFPDRFSGHQFPNYSSELNVNALLLGDSALYLCASTRQGLMNTEAFFGQGTRLTVV.

A few counts support this clone. The V call is TRBV4-3, the J call TRBJ1-1; a possible D gene is TRBD1 (6 bases). Germline assignment: CDR1 LGHNA and CDR2 YSLEER. The CDR3 runs 14 residues. V lost 3 bases to trimming and J lost 5 bases, with 13 bases between them. CDR3 loop: CASSQVRGGTEAFF. As DNA, the CDR3 is TGCGCCAGCAGCCAGGTCAGGGGTGGGACTGAAGCTTTCTTT.

The V and J genes are TRBV6-1 and TRBJ1-3; no clear D. Trimming pared 8 bases from V and 0 bases from J, leaving 11 bases between. CDR1 and CDR2 (germline): MNHNS, SASEGT. CDR3 length equals 14 residues. The CDR3 region is CASVEGGSGNTIYF. The CDR3 coding sequence is TGTGCCAGCGTAGAGGGCGGCTCTGGAAACACCATATATTTT.

As concerns this clone: The CDR3 does not end in the conserved phenylalanine or tryptophan, so this is likely a read error. The DNA of the CDR3 is TGTGCCAGCAGCGCGGGACTAGCGGGGACCTACGAGCAGTACCTC. This sequence encodes CASSAGLAGTYEQYL. The chain carries TRBV7-2 and TRBJ2-7; TRBD2 matches 13 bases. The V gene's germline CDR1 is SGHTA and CDR2 FQGNSA. The junction had 3 bases not matched to a gene; V was cut back by 5 bases and J by 2 bases. There are 15 residues in the CDR3.

This clone was detected once. The V call is TRBV28, the J call TRBJ2-3; 7 positions match TRBD2. The CDR3 runs 16 residues. V gave up 3 bases and J gave up 2 bases; unmatched junction bases: 8. CDR1 MDHEN and CDR2 SYDVKM come from the germline V gene. This CDR3 is CASSLTGGGYTDTQYF. Written as DNA, the CDR3 is TGTGCCAGCAGTTTGACGGGGGGTGGGTACACAGATACGCAGTATTTT.

V is TRBV7-2 and J is TRBJ1-4; D is unclear. Germline CDR1 SGHTA, CDR2 FQGNSA. The CDR3 length is 13 residues. Deletions cut 5 bases from V and 11 bases from J, with 15 bases between. The CDR3 DNA follows: TGTGCCAGCAGCCAAGACTTAGGTTGGAAACTGTTTTTT. Translating gives CASSQDLGWKLFF.

J is TRBJ1-1 and V is TRBV30; D not certain. The CDR3 runs to 14 residues. CDR1 is GTSNPN and CDR2 is SVGIG in the germline V gene (reference sequence). V was pared by 0 bases and J by 5 bases, with 13 bases between. CDR3 sequence (DNA): TGTGCCTGGAGTGTATCCCTAAGGAGGACTGAAGCTTTCTTT. Encoded protein: CAWSVSLRRTEAFF.

The V gene is TRBV29-1, the J gene TRBJ2-6, with D possibly matching TRBD2 (7 bases). CDR3 length equals 18 residues. V dropped 2 bases and J dropped 2 bases, with 19 bases sitting between them. From germline, CDR1 is SQVTM and CDR2 ANQGSEA. The chain's CDR3 is CSVELRGGLSAGANVLTF. The CDR3 nucleotides read TGCAGCGTTGAACTCCGCGGGGGCCTATCGGCTGGGGCCAACGTCCTGACTTTC. The full variable domain, with the rest looked up from reference TRBV29-1 and TRBJ2-6, is SAVISQKPSRDICQRGTSLTIQCQVDSQVTMMFWYRQQPGQSLTLIATANQGSEATYESGFVIDKFPISRPNLTFSTLTVSNMSPEDSSIYLCSVELRGGLSAGANVLTFGAGSRLTVL.

V usage is TRBV25-1 and J usage is TRBJ2-1; perhaps TRBD2 as D (5 bases). Germline V CDR1 and CDR2: MGHDK, SYGVNS. V was trimmed by 6 bases and J by 5 bases, leaving 8 bases between them. The CDR3 extends over 12 amino acids. CDR3 in amino acids: CASRMRDNEQFF. CDR3 in DNA: TGTGCCAGCAGAATGAGGGACAATGAGCAGTTCTTC.

This chain joins TRBV18 and TRBJ1-1; no clear D. This CDR3 is built from 14 residues. Trimming removed 3 bases at V and 5 bases at J, with 13 bases between. Germline V CDR1 and CDR2: KGHSH, LQKENI. Here the CDR3 DNA reads TGTGCCAGCTCACCCCGGGGAGATCGGACTGAAGCTTTCTTT. This translates into CASSPRGDRTEAFF. Variable domain in full (rest from reference TRBV18 and TRBJ1-1): NAGVMQNPRHLVRRRGQEARLRCSPMKGHSHVYWYRQLPEEGLKFMVYLQKENIIDESGMPKERFSAEFPKEGPSILRIQQVVRGDSAAYFCASSPRGDRTEAFFGQGTRLTVV.

The V gene is TRBV7-9, the J gene TRBJ1-2, with 10 nucleotides matching TRBD1. Trimming removed 2 bases from V and 1 base from J; junction bases left unmatched: 7. Germline values: CDR1 SEHNR, CDR2 FQNEAQ (reference sequence). The CDR3 totals 17 residues. DNA for the CDR3: TGTGCCAGCAGCTTAAGACAGGGGGCTGGGGTTAACTATGGCTACACCTTC. Its translation: CASSLRQGAGVNYGYTF.

The sample holds one count of this clone. The chain uses TRBV27 and TRBJ1-4; TRBD1 is a possible D gene (5 bases). The CDR3 length is 12 residues. V was pared by 6 bases and J by 7 bases, with 9 bases between. Germline V CDR1 and CDR2: MNHEY, SMNVEV (reference sequence). The CDR3 spells CASRGTGEKLFF. In DNA form, the CDR3 reads TGTGCCAGCAGGGGGACTGGTGAAAAACTGTTTTTT.

This clone turned up a few times. The genes are TRBV7-2 and TRBJ1-5; maybe TRBD1 (6 bases). CDR3 length equals 14 residues. V gave up 4 bases and J gave up 3 bases, with 10 bases separating them. Germline V gives CDR1 SGHTA, CDR2 FQGNSA. This CDR3 reads CASSYTGFNQPQHF. Here the CDR3 DNA reads TGTGCCAGCAGCTATACAGGGTTCAATCAGCCCCAGCATTTT.

The chain has TRBV2 and TRBJ1-2; D might be TRBD1 (6 bases). The ends were cut back, 8 bases at V and 1 base at J, with 11 bases in the middle. Germline CDR1 is SNHLY and CDR2 is FYNNEI. This CDR3 is built from 13 residues. CDR3 sequence reads: CASPTGRNYGYTF. The CDR3 DNA is TGTGCCAGCCCGACAGGACGTAACTATGGCTACACCTTC.

This chain joins TRBV7-8 and TRBJ1-5, with a tentative D call TRBD1 (6 bases). This CDR3 has 16 residues. V was trimmed by 4 bases and J by 13 bases, leaving 26 bases between them. Germline values: CDR1 SGHVS, CDR2 FQNEAQ. The CDR3 sequence is CASSSPQTGGLRYQHF. The CDR3 nucleotides are TGTGCCAGCAGCTCCCCTCAAACGGGGGGGCTGCGCTATCAGCATTTT.

The rearrangement links TRBV30 to TRBJ2-5; maybe TRBD2 (7 bases). With 3 bases removed from V and 6 bases from J, the gap between germline ends came to 8 bases. Germline V gene lookup returns CDR1 GTSNPN and CDR2 SVGIG (reference sequence). This CDR3 spans 11 amino acids. The DNA for the CDR3 is TGTGCCTGGAGCGGGGGGCAGACCCAGTACTTC. It yields the protein CAWSGGQTQYF. The complete variable domain, with remaining parts taken from reference TRBV30 and TRBJ2-5, reads SQTIHQWPATLVQPVGSPLSLECTVEGTSNPNLYWYRQAAGRGLQLLFYSVGIGQISSEVPQNLSASRPQDRQFILSSKKLLLSDSGFYLCAWSGGQTQYFGPGTRLLVL.

This clone was observed a handful of times. The chain uses TRBV7-2 and TRBJ1-6, with TRBD1 matching 12 bases. With 4 bases clipped from V and 9 bases from J, the junction kept 16 bases outside the gene matches. CDR1 and CDR2 (germline): SGHTA, FQGNSA. The CDR3 runs to 19 residues. The CDR3 coding sequence is TGTGCCAGCAGCTCCGCCCCATACCGGGACAGGGGGCTAATTTCACCCCTCCACTTT. Translated, it gives CASSSAPYRDRGLISPLHF.

V gene TRBV2 combines with J gene TRBJ2-3; the D gene is possibly TRBD2 (6 bases). CDR1 SNHLY and CDR2 FYNNEI come from the germline V gene. CDR3 length: 14 amino acids. Deletions cut 7 bases from V and 4 bases from J, with 15 bases between. This chain's CDR3 is CASKRPGEADTQYF. Here the CDR3 DNA reads TGTGCCAGCAAAAGACCGGGGGAGGCAGATACGCAGTATTTT.